This T cell receptor beta chain was profiled in a study of T cell responses to AZD1222 COVID-19 vaccine. Study-level background: It was second doses at about 4 or about 12 weeks that were pooled. General observations from the study: Nearly half of spike-specific TCRs reportedly go after variant regions that carry no mutations. With dominance at 160-218 and 743-854, vaccine-associated CD4 TCRs spanned spike. Donors were chiefly white British, with a greater number of females, and clonal diversity was perhaps underestimated.

Sequencing was performed with immunoSEQ multiplex PCR; in TCRdb, only in-frame clones are kept and a portion is missing. The table lists some 150,000 clones, about 87% of them singletons. The CDR3 covers 17 residues. Trimming left V 4 bases short and J 2 bases short, with 21 bases between. Germline V gives CDR1 SGHNT, CDR2 YYREEE (reference sequence). Note on this clone: What it recognizes is unknown.

The sequencing used peripheral blood, collected on day 0 of AZD1222 vaccination. The V and J genes are TRBV5-4 and TRBJ1-1; D remains unclear. The sequence came from an adult in good health. Here the CDR3 DNA reads TGTGCCAGCAGCCCAATCCCCGTAGAAGGGCGTAACACTGAAGCTTTCTTT. It specifies CASSPIPVEGRNTEAFF.